This T cell receptor beta chain was observed in a study of spatial heterogeneity in lung cancer. Across the study: Alpha-chain sequences were consistently detected in smaller numbers than beta-chain sequences. Findings and limits, study-wide: Tumor mutation count correlated with how many alpha and beta TCRs expanded intratumorally.

TCRdb passed the 5' RACE reads through MiXCR, listing each CDR3 protein once. The sample lists about 1,500 distinct CDR3 sequences, under 11% seen once, with about 27% in the top ten. This clonotype is classed as medium-sized (0.01 to 0.1%). Antigen: not known. This CDR3 region has 15 residues. The ends were cut back, 2 bases at V and 3 bases at J, with 13 bases in the middle. Germline-derived CDR1 and CDR2 are MNHEY and SVGEGT. Time point indicated: sample taken at primary tumor resection. The source was lung tumor tissue, collected at surgery. This receptor was obtained from a female donor with early-stage non-small cell lung cancer. The chain combines TRBV6-2 or TRBV6-3 with TRBJ2-5; TRBD1 is a possible D gene (5 bases). The CDR3 DNA reads TGTGCCAGCAGTTACGTTGGTGACAGCAAAGAGACCCAGTACTTC. Protein product: CASSYVGDSKETQYF.